The table lists the clone carrying this TCR beta chain with many counts. This record comes from a study of T-cell reconstitution after alpha-beta-depleted transplantation in children. Unique molecular identifiers were incorporated when the TCRbeta library was constructed. One entry per CDR3 protein, called by TCRdb with MiXCR from the PCR reads. The profile shows fewer than 250,000 distinct CDR3 sequences, 6.5% to 9% of them singletons. Sequenced material: PBMCs, mostly from graft donor cells, taken 180 days after TCRalphabeta/CD19-depleted stem cell transplant. This clonotype was obtained from a male patient between 10 and 17 years old who had a stem cell transplant for acute lymphoblastic leukemia, so the T cells may come from the graft donor.

The CDR3 reads CASSSRDRLYEQYF. CDR3 bases: TGTGCCAGCAGCTCACGGGACAGGCTGTACGAGCAGTACTTC. The gene calls are TRBV9 and TRBJ2-7; 8 positions agree with TRBD1. CDR3 length equals 14 residues. The germline V gene encodes CDR1 SGDLS and CDR2 YYNGEE. With 4 bases clipped from V and 4 bases from J, the junction kept 7 bases outside the gene matches. Looking up the rest from reference TRBV9 and TRBJ2-7 gives the full variable domain: DSGVTQTPKHLITATGQRVTLRCSPRSGDLSVYWYQQSLDQGLQFLIQYYNGEERAKGNILERFSAQQFPDLHSELNLSSLELGDSALYFCASSSRDRLYEQYFGPGTRLTVT.